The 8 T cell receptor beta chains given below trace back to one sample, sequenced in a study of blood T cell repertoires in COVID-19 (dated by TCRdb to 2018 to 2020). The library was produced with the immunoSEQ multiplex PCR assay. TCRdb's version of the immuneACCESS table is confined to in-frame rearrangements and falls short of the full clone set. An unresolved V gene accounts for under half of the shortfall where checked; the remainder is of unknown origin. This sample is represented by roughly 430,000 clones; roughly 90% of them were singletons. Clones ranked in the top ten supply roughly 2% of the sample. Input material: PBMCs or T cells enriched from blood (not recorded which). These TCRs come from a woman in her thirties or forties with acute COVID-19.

The CDR3 spells CSASGDQPQHF. CDR3 DNA: TGCAGTGCTAGCGGTGATCAGCCCCAGCATTTT. This chain connects TRBV20-1 to TRBJ1-5; D is uncertain. V gave up 3 bases and J gave up 5 bases, with 5 bases separating them. The germline V gene encodes CDR1 DFQATT and CDR2 SNEGSKA (reference sequence). There are 11 residues in the CDR3.

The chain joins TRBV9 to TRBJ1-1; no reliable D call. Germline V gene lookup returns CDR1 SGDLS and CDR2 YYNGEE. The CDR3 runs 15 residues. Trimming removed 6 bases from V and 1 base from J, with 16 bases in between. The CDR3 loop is CASNPTHASNTEAFF. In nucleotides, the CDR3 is TGTGCCAGCAATCCGACTCACGCTTCGAACACTGAAGCTTTCTTT.

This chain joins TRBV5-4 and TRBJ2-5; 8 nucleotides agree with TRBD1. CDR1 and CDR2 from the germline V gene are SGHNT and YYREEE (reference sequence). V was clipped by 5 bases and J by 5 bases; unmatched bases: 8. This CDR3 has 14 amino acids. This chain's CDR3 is CASRADRARETQYF. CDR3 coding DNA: TGTGCCAGCAGGGCGGACAGGGCGCGGGAGACCCAGTACTTC.

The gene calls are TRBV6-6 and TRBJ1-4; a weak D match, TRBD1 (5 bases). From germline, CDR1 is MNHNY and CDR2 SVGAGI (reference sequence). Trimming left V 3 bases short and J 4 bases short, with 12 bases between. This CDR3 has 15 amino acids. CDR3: CASSYVQGVNEKLFF. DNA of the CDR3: TGTGCCAGCAGTTATGTCCAGGGCGTTAATGAAAAACTGTTTTTT.

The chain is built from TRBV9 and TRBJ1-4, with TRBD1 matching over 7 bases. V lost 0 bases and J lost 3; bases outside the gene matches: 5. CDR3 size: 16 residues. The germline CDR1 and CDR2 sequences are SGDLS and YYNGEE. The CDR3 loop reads CASSVGGGGANEKLFF. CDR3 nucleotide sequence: TGTGCCAGCAGCGTAGGAGGGGGCGGTGCTAATGAAAAACTGTTTTTT.

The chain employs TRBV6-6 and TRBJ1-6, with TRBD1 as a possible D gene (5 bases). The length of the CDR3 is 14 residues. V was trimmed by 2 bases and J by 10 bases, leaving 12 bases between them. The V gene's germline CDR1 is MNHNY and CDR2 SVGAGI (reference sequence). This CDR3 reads CASSYPLRASPLHF. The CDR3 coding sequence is TGTGCCAGCAGTTACCCGCTCAGGGCCTCACCCCTCCACTTT.

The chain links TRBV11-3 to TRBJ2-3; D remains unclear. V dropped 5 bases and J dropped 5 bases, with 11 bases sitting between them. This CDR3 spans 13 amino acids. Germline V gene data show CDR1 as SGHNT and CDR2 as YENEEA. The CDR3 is CASSQVAGDTQYF. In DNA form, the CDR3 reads TGTGCCAGCAGCCAAGTCGCCGGAGATACGCAGTATTTT.

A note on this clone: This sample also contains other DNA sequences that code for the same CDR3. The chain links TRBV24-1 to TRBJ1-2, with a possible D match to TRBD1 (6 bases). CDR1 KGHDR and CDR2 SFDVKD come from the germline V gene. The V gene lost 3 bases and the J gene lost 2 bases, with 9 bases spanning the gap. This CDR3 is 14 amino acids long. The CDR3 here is CATSDRGQNYGYTF. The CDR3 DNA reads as TGTGCCACCAGTGATCGAGGACAGAACTATGGCTACACCTTC.